Included here is one TCR beta chain sequence, with context. The antigen remains undetermined. These data are taken from a study of cytomegalovirus exposure and HLA in healthy donors. The ends lost 5 bases at V and 5 bases at J; junction bases unmatched: 11. The CDR3 covers 16 residues. The germline CDR1 and CDR2 sequences are SGHRS and YFSETQ. PCR primers comprised 60 Vbeta and 13 Jbeta primers. Authors' analysis steps: Counted up in a later analysis, unique TCR beta chains came to 65 million to 80 million, with around 10 million shared. Clones were sequenced by immunoSEQ multiplex PCR, and TCRdb holds only the in-frame ones, with some missing. Clone size and the V and J calls come from that table; the DNA yielded D and trimming. The top ten hold 1.5% to 2% of the sample, which has around 140,000 clones, 70% to 85% seen once. Study-level points and caveats: Immune exposure was documented only through CMV serostatus.

Donors counted as nominally healthy when sampled, yet unrecorded immune exposures were likely. The chain links TRBV5-1 to TRBJ2-1; 9 positions agree with TRBD2. Sequenced input: PBMCs. The clonotype was recovered from a woman aged 35 to 49 in good health and CMV-seronegative. CDR3: CASRAYPGLADNEQFF. As DNA, the CDR3 is TGCGCCAGCAGGGCGTACCCGGGACTAGCCGACAATGAGCAGTTCTTC.